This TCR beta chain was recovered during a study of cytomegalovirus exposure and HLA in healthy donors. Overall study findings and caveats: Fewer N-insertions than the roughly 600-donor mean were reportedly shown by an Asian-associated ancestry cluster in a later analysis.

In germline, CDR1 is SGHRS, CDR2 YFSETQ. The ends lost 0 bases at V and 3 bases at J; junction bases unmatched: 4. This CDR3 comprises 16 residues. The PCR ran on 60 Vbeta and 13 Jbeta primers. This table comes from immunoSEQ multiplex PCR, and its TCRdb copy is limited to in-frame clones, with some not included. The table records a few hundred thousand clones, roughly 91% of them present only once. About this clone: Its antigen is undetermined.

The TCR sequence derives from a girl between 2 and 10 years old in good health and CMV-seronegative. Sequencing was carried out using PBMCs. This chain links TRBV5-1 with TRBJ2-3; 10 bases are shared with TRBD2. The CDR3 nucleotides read TGCGCCAGCAGCTTGGGTTCTAGCGGGGGAACAGATACGCAGTATTTT. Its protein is CASSLGSSGGTDTQYF. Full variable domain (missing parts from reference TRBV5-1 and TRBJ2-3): KAGVTQTPRYLIKTRGQQVTLSCSPISGHRSVSWYQQTPGQGLQFLFEYFSETQRNKGNFPGRFSGRQFSNSRSEMNVSTLELGDSALYLCASSLGSSGGTDTQYFGPGTRLTVL.